A selection of T cell receptor beta chains follows, all from one sample in a study of T cell clusters in autoimmune cytopenias. Using the multiplex PCR reads, TCRdb records one entry per CDR3 protein without DNA. The specimen's table records roughly 6,800 distinct CDR3 sequences. These data were also reused for a study on T cell repertoires in aging, cancer and after chemotherapy.

Sequencing used peripheral blood. The receptors were sampled from a human donor in good health. Each CDR3 is given with its conserved first and last residue. Clone size is not always given. Where it is, it says once, few, many or a class for expanded clones.

cdr3_aa: CASSDSDNTEAFF
v_call: TRBV6-4
j_call: TRBJ1-1
clone_size: -

cdr3_aa: CASSIDRGSGTSTDTQYF
v_call: TRBV19
j_call: TRBJ2-3
clone_size: medium-sized

cdr3_aa: CASSYSSAGTGMPDTQYF
v_call: TRBV6-5
j_call: TRBJ2-3
clone_size: -

cdr3_aa: CASSPTPGTSSYEQFF
v_call: TRBV18
j_call: TRBJ2-1
clone_size: -

cdr3_aa: CSASLYGISYEQYF
v_call: TRBV20-1
j_call: TRBJ2-7
clone_size: -

cdr3_aa: CASRSPSSARNTGELFF
v_call: TRBV11-2
j_call: TRBJ2-2
clone_size: -

cdr3_aa: CATSRRPGAGTEAFF
v_call: TRBV15
j_call: TRBJ1-1
clone_size: -

cdr3_aa: CATSRRVGANVLTF
v_call: TRBV15
j_call: TRBJ2-6
clone_size: medium-sized

cdr3_aa: CASGGTGFTEAFF
v_call: TRBV6-1
j_call: TRBJ1-1
clone_size: -

cdr3_aa: CASSYVTGVLRRGGRGQETQYF
v_call: TRBV6-6
j_call: TRBJ2-5
clone_size: -

cdr3_aa: CSVLGANVLTF
v_call: TRBV29-1
j_call: TRBJ2-6
clone_size: medium-sized

cdr3_aa: CASRSGTSLDEQYF
v_call: TRBV6-5
j_call: TRBJ2-7
clone_size: -

cdr3_aa: CASRRTGSGGELFF
v_call: TRBV12-3/TRBV12-4
j_call: TRBJ2-2
clone_size: -

cdr3_aa: CASSIEGRGTDTQYF
v_call: TRBV19
j_call: TRBJ2-3
clone_size: medium-sized

cdr3_aa: CASRNRGTGGYEQYF
v_call: TRBV5-6
j_call: TRBJ2-7
clone_size: medium-sized

cdr3_aa: CASSISSTGGAGEAFF
v_call: TRBV19
j_call: TRBJ1-1
clone_size: -

cdr3_aa: CASSAQGSGANVLTF
v_call: TRBV6-1
j_call: TRBJ2-6
clone_size: medium-sized

cdr3_aa: CASSRDSIKDTQYF
v_call: TRBV19
j_call: TRBJ2-3
clone_size: medium-sized

cdr3_aa: CASSQGSLGNTEAFF
v_call: TRBV19
j_call: TRBJ1-1
clone_size: -

cdr3_aa: CASRATHSGSGSYNEQFF
v_call: TRBV19
j_call: TRBJ2-1
clone_size: medium-sized

cdr3_aa: CASRITGDSGANVLTF
v_call: TRBV6-4
j_call: TRBJ2-6
clone_size: -

cdr3_aa: CASRSGTHRSNEQFF
v_call: TRBV19
j_call: TRBJ2-1
clone_size: large

cdr3_aa: CASSRDSLAKNIQYF
v_call: TRBV19
j_call: TRBJ2-4
clone_size: -

cdr3_aa: CATLGAAGPQHF
v_call: TRBV6-1
j_call: TRBJ1-5
clone_size: -

cdr3_aa: CASRRRISGGSEAFF
v_call: TRBV12-3/TRBV12-4
j_call: TRBJ1-1
clone_size: -

cdr3_aa: CSVGTTGKSSGYTF
v_call: TRBV29-1
j_call: TRBJ1-2
clone_size: medium-sized

cdr3_aa: CASSLRVGQYMNTEAFF
v_call: TRBV19
j_call: TRBJ1-1
clone_size: -

cdr3_aa: CASSPYVVNTEAFF
v_call: TRBV19
j_call: TRBJ1-1
clone_size: -

cdr3_aa: CASSPPGQGYTF
v_call: TRBV6-5
j_call: TRBJ1-2
clone_size: -

cdr3_aa: CASSIELAGLSYNEQFF
v_call: TRBV19
j_call: TRBJ2-1
clone_size: -

cdr3_aa: CASSQGLASYNEQFF
v_call: TRBV7-6
j_call: TRBJ2-1
clone_size: -

cdr3_aa: CASSMIPYNEQFF
v_call: TRBV19
j_call: TRBJ2-1
clone_size: medium-sized

cdr3_aa: CASSPPRTELGVTQYF
v_call: TRBV18
j_call: TRBJ2-5
clone_size: -

cdr3_aa: CATSRTSAQETQYF
v_call: TRBV15
j_call: TRBJ2-5
clone_size: medium-sized

cdr3_aa: CASSLAIAGGDTQYF
v_call: TRBV5-1
j_call: TRBJ2-3
clone_size: -

cdr3_aa: CASSVQRGRPETQYF
v_call: TRBV19
j_call: TRBJ2-5
clone_size: medium-sized

cdr3_aa: CASRGDRGPYYEQYF
v_call: TRBV12-3/TRBV12-4
j_call: TRBJ2-7
clone_size: -

cdr3_aa: CASKERGGSSHSYNEQFF
v_call: TRBV6-1
j_call: TRBJ2-1
clone_size: -

cdr3_aa: CASSEYLADTGELFF
v_call: TRBV5-6
j_call: TRBJ2-2
clone_size: -

cdr3_aa: CASSGRTGQDSPLHF
v_call: TRBV7-9
j_call: TRBJ1-6
clone_size: -

cdr3_aa: CARPLTSGSLDTQYF
v_call: TRBV6-4
j_call: TRBJ2-3
clone_size: medium-sized

cdr3_aa: CASSEANRDRGEKLFF
v_call: TRBV6-1
j_call: TRBJ1-4
clone_size: -

cdr3_aa: CASSGGDRNTEAFF
v_call: TRBV6-1
j_call: TRBJ1-1
clone_size: -

cdr3_aa: CASSDILRRRGEYNEQFF
v_call: TRBV6-4
j_call: TRBJ2-1
clone_size: -

cdr3_aa: CASNRASRREKETQYF
v_call: TRBV6-1
j_call: TRBJ2-5
clone_size: -

cdr3_aa: CASSVLSGELFF
v_call: TRBV6-1
j_call: TRBJ2-2
clone_size: -

cdr3_aa: CASSIEGREWSPGELFF
v_call: TRBV19
j_call: TRBJ2-2
clone_size: medium-sized

cdr3_aa: CASSYYVGARQFF
v_call: TRBV6-5
j_call: TRBJ2-1
clone_size: medium-sized

cdr3_aa: CASSPTVSGAQETQYF
v_call: TRBV12-3/TRBV12-4
j_call: TRBJ2-5
clone_size: -

cdr3_aa: CASTPIWGGTEAFF
v_call: TRBV6-1
j_call: TRBJ1-1
clone_size: -

cdr3_aa: CASSPRGTWRDTGELFF
v_call: TRBV12-3/TRBV12-4
j_call: TRBJ2-2
clone_size: medium-sized

cdr3_aa: CASSNRVGIAKNIQYF
v_call: TRBV19
j_call: TRBJ2-4
clone_size: -

cdr3_aa: CASRPDGGSPLHF
v_call: TRBV19
j_call: TRBJ1-6
clone_size: -

cdr3_aa: CASRYTKNTEAFF
v_call: TRBV6-5
j_call: TRBJ1-1
clone_size: -

cdr3_aa: CASSPRWQGGSSNQPQHF
v_call: TRBV27
j_call: TRBJ1-5
clone_size: -

cdr3_aa: CASSYSMYGRASDTQYF
v_call: TRBV6-5
j_call: TRBJ2-3
clone_size: -

cdr3_aa: CASRQGLGNQPQHF
v_call: TRBV6-5
j_call: TRBJ1-5
clone_size: -

cdr3_aa: CASSLTSGSRYNEQFF
v_call: TRBV27
j_call: TRBJ2-1
clone_size: -

cdr3_aa: CASKQGGGTEAFF
v_call: TRBV5-6
j_call: TRBJ1-1
clone_size: -